Listed below are T cell receptor beta chains from one sample, sequenced in a study of OX40 agonist ivuxolimab in advanced cancers. This table comes from immunoSEQ multiplex PCR, and its TCRdb copy is limited to in-frame clones, with some not included. The sample carries around 38,000 clones, around nine tenths recorded once. This material consisted of CD4+ or CD8+ T cells sorted from blood, taken in a trial of the OX40 agonist ivuxolimab. The source of these receptors is an adult with an advanced solid tumor such as melanoma, head and neck, liver or kidney cancer. CDR3s include the opening cysteine and the closing phenylalanine or tryptophan. The D gene is left open where the match is weak. Rows give clone size only sometimes, using once, few, many, or a class for an expanded clone.

clone size	V gene	J gene	D gene	CDR3 protein	CDR3 DNA
NA	TRBV2	TRBJ2-4	TRBD2	CASKASGGVAKNIQYF	TGTGCCAGCAAGGCTAGCGGGGGGGTAGCCAAAAACATTCAGTACTTC
NA	TRBV28	TRBJ1-5	NA	CASSLTGNQPQHF	TGTGCCAGCAGCCTCACCGGCAATCAGCCCCAGCATTTT
NA	TRBV2	TRBJ2-1	NA	CASSPPSSYNEQFF	TGTGCCAGCAGCCCCCCCTCCAGCTACAATGAGCAGTTCTTC
once	TRBV14	TRBJ2-1	TRBD2	CASSLTTSGRWNEQFF	TGTGCCAGCAGCCTGACGACTAGCGGGAGGTGGAATGAGCAGTTCTTC
NA	TRBV7-9	TRBJ2-3	NA	CASSSSGAKVTDTQYF	TGTGCCAGCAGCTCCTCGGGGGCTAAGGTCACAGATACGCAGTATTTT
NA	TRBV28	TRBJ2-1	TRBD1	CASLPRDRAGNEQFF	TGTGCCAGCCTGCCCCGGGACAGGGCAGGCAATGAGCAGTTCTTC
NA	TRBV27	TRBJ1-4	NA	CASSFGMGAEKLFF	TGTGCCAGCAGTTTCGGGATGGGGGCAGAAAAACTGTTTTTT
large	TRBV5-1	TRBJ1-2	NA	CASSWDKSYGYTF	TGCGCCAGCAGCTGGGACAAAAGCTATGGCTACACCTTC
NA	TRBV19	TRBJ2-2	TRBD1	CASKGHQGAGELFF	TGTGCCAGTAAGGGACACCAGGGGGCCGGGGAGCTGTTTTTT
NA	TRBV5-4	TRBJ1-2	NA	CASSSGFDDYGYTF	TGTGCCAGCAGCTCAGGGTTTGATGACTATGGCTACACCTTC